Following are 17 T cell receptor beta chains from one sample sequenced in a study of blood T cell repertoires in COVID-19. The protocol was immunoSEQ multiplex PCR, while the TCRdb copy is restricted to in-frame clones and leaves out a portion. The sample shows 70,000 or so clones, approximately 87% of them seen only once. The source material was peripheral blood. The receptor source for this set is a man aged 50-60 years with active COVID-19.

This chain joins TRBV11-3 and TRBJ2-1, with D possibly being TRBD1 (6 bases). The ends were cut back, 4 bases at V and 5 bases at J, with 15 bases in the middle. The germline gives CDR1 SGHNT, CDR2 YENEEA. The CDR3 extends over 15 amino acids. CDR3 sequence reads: CASSSSGHLNNEQFF. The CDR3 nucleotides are TGTGCCAGCAGCTCCTCGGGACACCTCAACAATGAGCAGTTCTTC.

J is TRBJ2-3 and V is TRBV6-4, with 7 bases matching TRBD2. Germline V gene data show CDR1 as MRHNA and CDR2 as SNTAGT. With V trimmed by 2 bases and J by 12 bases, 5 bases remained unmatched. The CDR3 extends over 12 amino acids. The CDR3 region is CASSDASGAQYF. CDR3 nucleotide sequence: TGTGCCAGCAGTGACGCTAGCGGCGCTCAGTATTTT.

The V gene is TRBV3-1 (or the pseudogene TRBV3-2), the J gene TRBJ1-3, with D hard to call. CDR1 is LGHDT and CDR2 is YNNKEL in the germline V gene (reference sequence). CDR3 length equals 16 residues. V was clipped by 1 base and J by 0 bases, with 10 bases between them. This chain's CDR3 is CASSQGSGSSGNTIYF. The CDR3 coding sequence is TGTGCCAGCAGCCAAGGGTCGGGGAGCTCTGGAAACACCATATATTTT.

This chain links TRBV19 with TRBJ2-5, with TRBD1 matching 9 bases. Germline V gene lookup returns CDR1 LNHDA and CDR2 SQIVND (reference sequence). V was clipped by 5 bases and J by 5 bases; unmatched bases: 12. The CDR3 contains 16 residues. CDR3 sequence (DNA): TGTGCCAGTAGTGTGTCAACAGGGGGCGCGTGGGAGACCCAGTACTTC. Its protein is CASSVSTGGAWETQYF.

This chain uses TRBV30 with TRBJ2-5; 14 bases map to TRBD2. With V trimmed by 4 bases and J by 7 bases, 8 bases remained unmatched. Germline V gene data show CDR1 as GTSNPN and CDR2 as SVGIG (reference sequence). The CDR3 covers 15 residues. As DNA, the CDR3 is TGTGCCTGGAACATCGGGACTAGCGGGAGTGGGACCCAGTACTTC. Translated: CAWNIGTSGSGTQYF.

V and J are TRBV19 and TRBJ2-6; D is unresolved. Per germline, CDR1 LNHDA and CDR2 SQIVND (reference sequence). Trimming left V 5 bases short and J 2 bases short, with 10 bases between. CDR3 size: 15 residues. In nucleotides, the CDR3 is TGTGCCAGTAGTTCCTTCCCCCCTGGGGCCAACGTCCTGACTTTC. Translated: CASSSFPPGANVLTF.

The CDR3, as DNA: TGTGCCAGCTCCGAGACAGCGAGTAATGAAAAACTGTTTTTT. This sequence encodes CASSETASNEKLFF. The rearrangement uses TRBV28 and TRBJ1-4, with D perhaps TRBD1 (5 bases). The CDR3 contains 14 residues. CDR1 MDHEN and CDR2 SYDVKM come from the germline V gene. Trimming removed 8 bases from V and 4 bases from J, with 14 bases in between.

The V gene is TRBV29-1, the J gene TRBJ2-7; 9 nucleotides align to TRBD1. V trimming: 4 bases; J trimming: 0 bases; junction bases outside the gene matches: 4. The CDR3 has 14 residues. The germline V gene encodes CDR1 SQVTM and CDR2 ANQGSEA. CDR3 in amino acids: CSVVRGQGSYEQYF. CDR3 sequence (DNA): TGCAGCGTTGTAAGGGGACAGGGCTCCTACGAGCAGTACTTC.

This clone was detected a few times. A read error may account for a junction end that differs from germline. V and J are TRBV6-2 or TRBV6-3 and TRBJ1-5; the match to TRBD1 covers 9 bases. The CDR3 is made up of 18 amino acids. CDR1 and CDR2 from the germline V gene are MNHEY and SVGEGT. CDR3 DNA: TGTGCCAGCAGCTACTCCCGGGACAGGGAATGGCGGAATCAGCCCCAGCATTTT. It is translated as CASSYSRDREWRNQPQHF.

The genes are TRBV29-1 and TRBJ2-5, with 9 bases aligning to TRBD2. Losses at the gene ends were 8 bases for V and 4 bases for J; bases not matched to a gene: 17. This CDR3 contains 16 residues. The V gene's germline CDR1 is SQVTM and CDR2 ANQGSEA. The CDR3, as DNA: TGCAGCTCCAAACATCAACGAGCGGGAGGACTAGAGACCCAGTACTTC. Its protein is CSSKHQRAGGLETQYF.

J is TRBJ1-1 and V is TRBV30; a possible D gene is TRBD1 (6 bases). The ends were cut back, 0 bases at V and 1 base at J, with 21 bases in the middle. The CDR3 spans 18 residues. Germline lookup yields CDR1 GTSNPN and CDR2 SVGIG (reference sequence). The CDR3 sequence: CAWSVPLTGRGANTEAFF. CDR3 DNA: TGTGCCTGGAGTGTACCCCTTACAGGGCGGGGGGCGAACACTGAAGCTTTCTTT.

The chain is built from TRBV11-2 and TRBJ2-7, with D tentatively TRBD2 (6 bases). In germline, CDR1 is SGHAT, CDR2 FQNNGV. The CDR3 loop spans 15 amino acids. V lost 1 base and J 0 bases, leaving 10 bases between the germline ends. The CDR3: CASSLGPGSSYEQYF. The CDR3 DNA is TGTGCCAGCAGCTTAGGACCCGGGAGCTCCTACGAGCAGTACTTC.

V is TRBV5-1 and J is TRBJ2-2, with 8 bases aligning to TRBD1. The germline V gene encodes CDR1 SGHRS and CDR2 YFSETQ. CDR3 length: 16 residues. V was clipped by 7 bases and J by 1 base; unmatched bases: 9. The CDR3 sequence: CASGTTGTGNTGELFF. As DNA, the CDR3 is TGCGCCAGCGGTACCACCGGGACAGGGAACACCGGGGAGCTGTTTTTT.

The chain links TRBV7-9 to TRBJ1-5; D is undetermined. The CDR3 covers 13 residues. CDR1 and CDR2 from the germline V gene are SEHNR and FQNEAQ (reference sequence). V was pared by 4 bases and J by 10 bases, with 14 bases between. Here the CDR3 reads CASSYDAVQPQHF. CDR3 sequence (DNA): TGTGCCAGCAGCTACGACGCGGTGCAACCCCAGCATTTT.

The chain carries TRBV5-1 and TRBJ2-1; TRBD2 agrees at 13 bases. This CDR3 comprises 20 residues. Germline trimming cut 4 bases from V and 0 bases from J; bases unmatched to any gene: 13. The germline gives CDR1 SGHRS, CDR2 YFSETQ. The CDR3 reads CASSSRAGTSGISSYNEQFF. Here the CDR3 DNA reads TGCGCCAGCAGCAGCCGAGCCGGGACTAGCGGGATTAGCTCCTACAATGAGCAGTTCTTC.

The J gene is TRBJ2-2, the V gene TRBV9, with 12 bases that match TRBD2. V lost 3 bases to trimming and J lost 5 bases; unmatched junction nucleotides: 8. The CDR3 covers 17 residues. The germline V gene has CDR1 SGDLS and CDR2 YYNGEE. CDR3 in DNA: TGTGCCAGCAGCGACGAGGCAGGGACTAGCGGGACCGGGGAGCTGTTTTTT. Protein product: CASSDEAGTSGTGELFF.

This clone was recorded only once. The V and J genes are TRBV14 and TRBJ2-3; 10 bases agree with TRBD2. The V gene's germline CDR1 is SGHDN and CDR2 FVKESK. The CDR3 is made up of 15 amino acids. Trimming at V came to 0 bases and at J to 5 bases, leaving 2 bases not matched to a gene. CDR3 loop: CASSQDSSGRDTQYF. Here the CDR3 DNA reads TGTGCCAGCAGCCAAGATTCTAGCGGGAGAGATACGCAGTATTTT.